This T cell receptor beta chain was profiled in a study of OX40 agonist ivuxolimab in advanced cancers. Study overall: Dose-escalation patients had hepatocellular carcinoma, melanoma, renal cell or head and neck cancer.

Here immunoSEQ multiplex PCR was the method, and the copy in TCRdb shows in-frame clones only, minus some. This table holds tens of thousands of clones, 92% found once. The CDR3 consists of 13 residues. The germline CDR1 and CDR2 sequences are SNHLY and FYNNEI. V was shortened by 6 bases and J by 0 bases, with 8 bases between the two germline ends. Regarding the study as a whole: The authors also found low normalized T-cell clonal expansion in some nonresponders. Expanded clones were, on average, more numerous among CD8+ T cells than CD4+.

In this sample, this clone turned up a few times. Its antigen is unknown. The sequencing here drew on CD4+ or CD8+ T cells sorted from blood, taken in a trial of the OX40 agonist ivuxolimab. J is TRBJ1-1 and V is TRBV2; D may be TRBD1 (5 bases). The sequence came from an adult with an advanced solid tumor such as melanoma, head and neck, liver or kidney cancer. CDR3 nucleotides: TGTGCCAGCAGGGCACAGGTGAACACTGAAGCTTTCTTT. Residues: CASRAQVNTEAFF.